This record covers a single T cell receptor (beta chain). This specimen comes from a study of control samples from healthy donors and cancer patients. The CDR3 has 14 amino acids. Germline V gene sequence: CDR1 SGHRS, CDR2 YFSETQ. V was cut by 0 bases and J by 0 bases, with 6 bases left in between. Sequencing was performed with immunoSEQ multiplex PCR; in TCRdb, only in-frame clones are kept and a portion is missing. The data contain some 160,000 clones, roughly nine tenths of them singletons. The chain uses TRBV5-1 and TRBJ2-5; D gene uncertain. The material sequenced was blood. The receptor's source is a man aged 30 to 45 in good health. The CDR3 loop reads CASSLDLYQETQYF. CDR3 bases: TGCGCCAGCAGCTTGGATCTGTACCAAGAGACCCAGTACTTC.